The T cell receptor (beta chain) described here comes from a study of T cell repertoires in cytomegalovirus infection. TCRdb reprocessed the reads with MiXCR, giving one entry per CDR3 protein. The data hold about 100,000 distinct CDR3 sequences, with 25% to 30% observed a single time. Regarding this clonotype: Antigen specificity is unknown.

Germline V CDR1 and CDR2: SNHLY, FYNNEI. Trimming took 7 bases from V and 8 from J; bases not matched to a gene: 7. The CDR3 has 13 amino acids. The chain carries TRBV2 and TRBJ2-1, with 8 bases aligning to TRBD2. The sequence was collected from a human donor in good health (CMV status not recorded). Some clones in this sample may be carry-over from other donors' samples. The sequencing here drew on CD8+ T cells from cultured PBMCs, taken from culture after CMV antigen stimulation. The CDR3 reads CASTPGLADEQFF. The CDR3 nucleotides read TGTGCCAGCACCCCCGGACTAGCCGATGAGCAGTTCTTC.